This T cell receptor beta chain comes out of a study of cytomegalovirus exposure and HLA in healthy donors. This CDR3 has 12 amino acids. Germline V gene sequence: CDR1 GTSNPN, CDR2 SVGIG (reference sequence). Trimming shortened V by 2 bases and J by 7 bases, and 6 bases separated the two germline ends. Study-wide results and limits: Reports indicate that TCR beta sequences accurately predicted the HLA-A and HLA-B alleles of most subjects.

Vbeta (60) and Jbeta (13) primers were used in the PCR. Data came from immunoSEQ multiplex PCR; TCRdb stores just in-frame clones and leaves some out. The repertoire includes about 160,000 clones, approximately 85% of them detected once, and about 2.1% sits in the top ten. A note on this clone: Its antigen is currently unknown.

The chain combines TRBV30 with TRBJ1-6; TRBD1 might be the D (5 bases). Sequencing was done on a sample of PBMCs. The clonotype was recovered from a man aged 18 to 30 in good health and CMV-seropositive. CDR3 DNA: TGTGCCTGGAGTTCAGGGAATTCACCCCTCCACTTT. Translated: CAWSSGNSPLHF.